The 13 T cell receptor beta chains reported below all come from one sample, sequenced in a study of pediatric ulcerative colitis (dated by TCRdb to between 2017 and 2020). During colonoscopy, one to two pinch biopsies were obtained from the rectum for research purposes. To prepare the library, the immunoSEQ multiplex PCR assay was applied. In its TCRdb copy, this immuneACCESS table keeps in-frame sequences only and misses some clones. Where compared with another copy, unresolved V genes explain less than half of these, and the others have no known cause. Recorded for this sample are over 45,000 clones; 78% of them occurred a single time. Less than 4.5% of the sample lies in the top ten. Input material: gut tissue. These receptors were collected from a girl aged 5 to 17 with moderate ulcerative colitis.

This chain uses TRBV7-2 with TRBJ1-6; the D gene is possibly TRBD1 (5 bases). Germline assignment: CDR1 SGHTA and CDR2 FQGNSA. This CDR3 comprises 15 residues. Deletions cut 2 bases from V and 8 bases from J, with 13 bases between. CDR3 sequence: CASSLMGGEYSPLHF. The DNA for the CDR3 is TGTGCCAGCAGCTTAATGGGGGGTGAGTATTCACCCCTCCACTTT.

This rearrangement joins TRBV28 to TRBJ2-7; TRBD2 aligns across 10 bases. The ends lost 5 bases at V and 3 bases at J; junction bases unmatched: 7. Germline lookup yields CDR1 MDHEN and CDR2 SYDVKM. The CDR3 contains 15 residues. The chain's CDR3 is CASSHGLAGVYEQYF. The CDR3 DNA reads as TGTGCCAGCAGTCACGGGCTAGCGGGGGTCTACGAGCAGTACTTC.

Of note for this clone: Additional DNA sequences in this sample encode the identical CDR3. The J gene is TRBJ2-1, the V gene TRBV27, with 7 positions matching TRBD1. The CDR3 has 16 amino acids. In germline, CDR1 is MNHEY, CDR2 SMNVEV (reference sequence). Trimming cost V 4 bases and J 9 bases; bases outside gene matches: 15. The CDR3 loop is CASSWNTGVGYGEQFF. The CDR3 coding sequence is TGTGCCAGCAGTTGGAACACAGGGGTAGGTTATGGTGAGCAGTTCTTC.

The chain combines TRBV12-5 with TRBJ1-5; D gene ambiguous. CDR1 is LGHNT and CDR2 is FRNRAP in the germline V gene. Between the trimmed V and J ends, which lost 5 bases and 7 bases, there was a span of 18 bases. This CDR3 comprises 15 residues. This chain's CDR3 is CASGISAGSRQPQHF. The CDR3 DNA reads TGTGCTAGTGGTATATCAGCGGGCTCTAGGCAGCCCCAGCATTTT.

The chain has TRBV7-3 and TRBJ2-1; 15 nucleotides match TRBD2. The CDR3 spans 17 residues. CDR1 SGHTA and CDR2 FQGTGA come from the germline V gene. The V and J ends lost 4 bases and 9 bases, in that order; junction bases with no gene match: 10. The CDR3 loop reads CASSSYGLAGGLGEQFF. For the CDR3, the DNA is TGTGCCAGCAGCTCATACGGACTAGCGGGGGGGCTTGGTGAGCAGTTCTTC.

The gene calls are TRBV10-2 and TRBJ2-3; TRBD2 matches at 10 bases. Germline-derived CDR1 and CDR2 are WSHSY and SAAADI. Unmatched junction bases numbered 23, after V lost 3 bases and J lost 2 bases. The CDR3 has 22 amino acids. The CDR3 region has the DNA TGCGCCAGCAGTGAAGGTATTCGGAAGGGTCTAGCGGGAGTCCGTGACACAGATACGCAGTATTTT. Protein sequence: CASSEGIRKGLAGVRDTDTQYF.

CDR3 DNA: TGTGCCTGGAGTGGACAATACGAGCAGTACTTC. This sequence encodes CAWSGQYEQYF. The J gene is TRBJ2-7, the V gene TRBV30; the D is unclear. V was shortened by 1 base and J by 4 bases, with 5 bases between the two germline ends. CDR3 length: 11 amino acids. The germline V gene encodes CDR1 GTSNPN and CDR2 SVGIG (reference sequence).

CDR3 bases: TGCGCCAGCAGCTTGGGAAGCGGGAGGGCCGGTGAGCAGTTCTTC. Translation: CASSLGSGRAGEQFF. The gene calls are TRBV5-1 and TRBJ2-1; 10 bases agree with TRBD2. CDR1 and CDR2 (germline): SGHRS, YFSETQ. CDR3 length: 15 amino acids. Trimming at V came to 0 bases and at J to 9 bases, leaving 6 bases not matched to a gene.

This chain links TRBV5-4 with TRBJ1-2; tentatively, D is TRBD1 (5 bases). V dropped 5 bases and J dropped 4 bases, with 18 bases sitting between them. Germline CDR1 and CDR2: SGHNT and YYREEE (reference sequence). The CDR3 extends over 15 amino acids. The DNA of the CDR3 is TGTGCCAGCAGGGGGGACCCCCTGGGGGGCTATGGCTACACCTTC. The encoded protein is CASRGDPLGGYGYTF.

The CDR3, as DNA: TGCGCCAGCAGCCGACTAGCGGGGGTCGGGGAGACCCAGTACTTC. This sequence encodes CASSRLAGVGETQYF. V is TRBV5-1 and J is TRBJ2-5; 12 nucleotides match TRBD2. CDR1 SGHRS and CDR2 YFSETQ come from the germline V gene. The CDR3 has 15 amino acids. Trimming cost V 4 bases and J 5 bases; bases outside gene matches: 6.

This sequence joins TRBV7-8 and TRBJ2-1; D unresolved. The ends were cut back, 1 base at V and 5 bases at J, with 15 bases in the middle. This CDR3 has 16 residues. Germline CDR1 reads SGHVS; CDR2 reads FQNEAQ. The CDR3 nucleotides read TGTGCCAGCAGCTTAGAAGCTTATGGCAGTCACAATGAGCAGTTCTTC. It specifies CASSLEAYGSHNEQFF.

The rearrangement joins TRBV7-8 to TRBJ1-1; D may be TRBD1 (6 bases). Germline V CDR1 and CDR2: SGHVS, FQNEAQ. CDR3 length equals 15 residues. Trimming stripped 4 bases from V and 0 bases from J, with 12 bases between. The DNA of the CDR3 is TGTGCCAGCAGCTCGCAGGGGAGGATGAACACTGAAGCTTTCTTT. It yields the protein CASSSQGRMNTEAFF.

The chain links TRBV14 to TRBJ1-5; D not certain. This CDR3 is built from 14 residues. V lost 3 bases and J 2 bases, leaving 8 bases between the germline ends. CDR1 and CDR2 (germline): SGHDN, FVKESK. CDR3 protein: CASSQGSGNQPQHF. The CDR3, as DNA: TGTGCCAGCAGCCAGGGATCGGGCAATCAGCCCCAGCATTTT.